This note documents a single T cell receptor beta chain sequence. Its target is unknown. RNA extraction and reverse transcription yielded cDNA as sequencing template. The table came from immunoSEQ multiplex PCR; TCRdb's copy has only in-frame clones and leaves some out. The table records 45,000 to 70,000 clones, around 96% of them present only once. The data derive from a study of CD8+ T cells in alopecia areata. In the study overall: Once tofacitinib had been taken for 6 to 18 months, 6 months off drug followed.

Study observations and caveats: Scalp lesions, especially in alopecia totalis/universalis, had higher clonality than normal scalp. It was less clear whether patients shared TCRs than it was in mice, possibly because of HLA.

Trimming stripped 5 bases from V and 6 bases from J, with 10 bases between. CDR3 length: 13 amino acids. Per germline, CDR1 LNHDA and CDR2 SQIVND (reference sequence). The origin of this receptor is a human donor with alopecia areata. V usage is TRBV19 and J usage is TRBJ2-2, with D possibly TRBD2 on 5 matching bases. The material was CD8+ T cells sorted from blood, obtained at week 0. CDR3 amino acids: CASSSTSAGELFF. The DNA of the CDR3 is TGTGCCAGTAGTTCAACTAGTGCCGGGGAGCTGTTTTTT.